This T cell receptor (beta chain) was profiled in a study of blood T cell repertoires in COVID-19. Overall study: The United States, Italy and Spain supplied acute and convalescent COVID-19 samples.

The authors' processing: For nucleated cells, counts were estimated from reference gene primer amplification. This table comes from immunoSEQ multiplex PCR, and its TCRdb copy is limited to in-frame clones, with some not included. D and trimming were read from the DNA, whereas the V and J calls and clone size are those reported in that table. The sample shows roughly 380,000 clones, about 90% of them seen only once. This CDR3 region has 16 residues. Everyone who took part was roughly 18 to 100 years old, and they came from roughly 25 US areas. The clonotype comes from a woman in her thirties who had recovered from COVID-19. The sample consisted of PBMCs or T cells enriched from blood (not recorded which). The chain carries TRBV21-1 and TRBJ2-7; TRBD2 is taken as the D call from the table, unchecked against the DNA. TRBV21-1 is designated a pseudogene. The CDR3 loop reads CASSKDQRVLTYEQYF. The CDR3 DNA reads as TGTGCCAGCAGCAAAGATCAGCGGGTACTGACCTACGAGCAGTACTTC.